The 9 T cell receptor beta chains in this list originate from one sample, sequenced in a study of yellow fever vaccine responses in identical twins. Each CDR3 protein is one row after TCRdb ran MiXCR on the RT-PCR reads. The sample consists of 35,000 or so distinct CDR3 sequences, about 63% of them appearing once. Sequences were derived from T cells from blood (PBMCs), unsorted or a sorted subset (not recorded which), sampled before or after yellow fever vaccination (not recorded which). The receptors stem from a young woman who received the yellow fever vaccine.

The chain uses TRBV12-3 or TRBV12-4 and TRBJ1-5; possible D gene TRBD1, 6 bases. CDR3 size: 13 residues. V lost 6 bases and J 2 bases, leaving 8 bases between the germline ends. The CDR3 loop is CASSRTGNQPQHF. The CDR3 region has the DNA TGTGCCAGCAGCCGGACAGGCAATCAGCCCCAGCATTTT.

This sequence joins TRBV27 and TRBJ2-1, with 11 bases identical to TRBD2. The V gene end was trimmed by 6 bases and the J gene end by 4 bases; junction bases not matched to a gene: 5. The CDR3 sequence is 15 residues long. Germline CDR1 is MNHEY and CDR2 is SMNVEV (reference sequence). This CDR3 is CASSSVAGGYNEQFF. CDR3 nucleotide sequence: TGTGCCAGCAGCTCGGTAGCGGGAGGGTACAATGAGCAGTTCTTC.

The chain has TRBV4-2 and TRBJ1-6, with 7 bases identical to TRBD1. Unmatched junction bases numbered 7, after V lost 6 bases and J lost 5 bases. CDR3 length: 15 amino acids. Germline V CDR1 and CDR2: LGHNA, YNFKEQ. CDR3 DNA sequence: TGTGCCAGCAGTCCTTACGGGACAGATAATTCACCCCTCCACTTT. Its translation: CASSPYGTDNSPLHF.

To note about this clonotype: The conserved phenylalanine or tryptophan is not found at the CDR3 terminus, so this likely reflects a read error. CDR3 coding DNA: TGTGCCAGCAGCGTAGCGGTTGGGTCAGGACTCACAGATACGCAGTATCTT. Residues: CASSVAVGSGLTDTQYL. The V and J genes are TRBV9 and TRBJ2-3; TRBD2 is a possible D gene (5 bases). This CDR3 region has 17 residues. V was trimmed by 0 bases and J by 2 bases, leaving 16 bases between them. Germline V gene data show CDR1 as SGDLS and CDR2 as YYNGEE.

The rearrangement links TRBV3-1 to TRBJ2-4; 9 bases align to TRBD1. CDR1 is LGHDT, CDR2 YNNKEL, per germline (reference sequence). Trimming at V came to 2 bases and at J to 4 bases, leaving 12 bases not matched to a gene. The CDR3 covers 18 residues. Written as DNA, the CDR3 is TGTGCCAGCAGCCAACTATTAAGGGGGACAGGGATGAAAAACATTCAGTACTTC. It codes for CASSQLLRGTGMKNIQYF.

This clonotype was found a few times. J is TRBJ2-3 and V is TRBV7-2, with D perhaps being TRBD1 or TRBD2 (5 bases each). The ends were cut back, 5 bases at V and 4 bases at J, with 13 bases in the middle. CDR1 SGHTA and CDR2 FQGNSA come from the germline V gene. CDR3 length: 14 residues. The CDR3 nucleotides are TGTGCCAGCAGCCAGGGACGCAGCTCAGATACGCAGTATTTT. Its translation: CASSQGRSSDTQYF.

The chain uses TRBV29-1 and TRBJ1-1; D may be TRBD1 (5 bases). V was cut by 7 bases and J by 4 bases, with 10 bases left in between. This CDR3 contains 11 residues. The germline gives CDR1 SQVTM, CDR2 ANQGSEA. CDR3 DNA sequence: TGCAGCGGTCGCCAGGGCACTGAAGCTTTCTTT. It translates to CSGRQGTEAFF.

The genes are TRBV6-5 and TRBJ2-1; 7 nucleotides align to TRBD2. Germline CDR1 and CDR2: MNHEY and SVGAGI. J was trimmed by 5 bases and V by 2 bases; bases with no gene match: 6. The CDR3 has 15 residues. CDR3 in amino acids: CASSYGSSGDNEQFF. The CDR3 DNA sequence: TGTGCCAGCAGTTACGGTTCGAGCGGGGACAATGAGCAGTTCTTC.

The V call is TRBV9, the J call TRBJ2-5; a weak D match, TRBD2 (6 bases). This CDR3 has 13 amino acids. V was cut by 0 bases and J by 5 bases, with 8 bases left in between. In germline, CDR1 is SGDLS, CDR2 YYNGEE. CDR3 nucleotide sequence: TGTGCCAGCAGCGTAGTGGAGGGCGAGACCCAGTACTTC. This gives the protein CASSVVEGETQYF.